The 4 T cell receptor beta chains presented below share a single source sample, sequenced in a study of Ad26.COV2.S vaccination and SARS-CoV-2 variants. Sequenced by immunoSEQ multiplex PCR; TCRdb stores in-frame clones only, minus some. The sample shows about 400,000 clones, around four fifths of them seen only once. Treatment: 15 to 20 received Ad26.COV2.S at low or high dose, single or two shots; about 5 received placebo; per-sample allocation not given. Samples analyzed were those drawn on day 63 after the first vaccine or placebo injection. Sequencing was performed on peripheral blood, taken in a trial of Ad26.COV2.S vaccine versus placebo. Source of these receptors: a person aged 18-60 years who received the Ad26.COV2.S COVID-19 vaccine or a placebo.

On this clone: The same CDR3 also results from other DNA sequences found in this sample. This chain connects TRBV7-2 to TRBJ2-1; D is possibly TRBD2 (5 bases). V lost 3 bases and J lost 7, with 7 bases in between. Germline V lookup: CDR1 SGHTA, CDR2 FQGNSA. The CDR3 extends over 12 amino acids. The CDR3 DNA sequence: TGTGCCAGCAGCTTGTCGGGGAATGAGCAGTTCTTC. Its protein is CASSLSGNEQFF. Based on the CDR3 plus reference TRBV7-2 and TRBJ2-1, the full variable domain is GAGVSQSPSNKVTEKGKDVELRCDPISGHTALYWYRQSLGQGLEFLIYFQGNSAPDKSGLPSDRFSAERTGGSVSTLTIQRTQQEDSAVYLCASSLSGNEQFFGPGTRLTVL.

This chain joins TRBV5-1 and TRBJ1-1, with 9 bases identical to TRBD1. The V gene end was trimmed by 0 bases and the J gene end by 8 bases; junction bases not matched to a gene: 5. Per the germline V gene, CDR1 is SGHRS and CDR2 is YFSETQ. The CDR3 consists of 14 residues. For the CDR3, the DNA is TGCGCCAGCAGCTTGGCCACCGGGACAGGGGAAGCTTTCTTT. Residues: CASSLATGTGEAFF. The whole variable domain, filled in from reference TRBV5-1 and TRBJ1-1, reads KAGVTQTPRYLIKTRGQQVTLSCSPISGHRSVSWYQQTPGQGLQFLFEYFSETQRNKGNFPGRFSGRQFSNSRSEMNVSTLELGDSALYLCASSLATGTGEAFFGQGTRLTVV.

This sequence joins TRBV9 and TRBJ2-7, with 8 nucleotides matching TRBD2. The V and J ends lost 0 bases and 3 bases, in that order; junction bases with no gene match: 11. The CDR3 runs 17 residues. The germline gives CDR1 SGDLS, CDR2 YYNGEE. The CDR3 here is CASSVGLAGGAFYEQYF. DNA for the CDR3: TGTGCCAGCAGCGTAGGGCTAGCGGGCGGTGCGTTCTACGAGCAGTACTTC.

The J gene is TRBJ2-4, the V gene TRBV2, with 7 nucleotides matching TRBD1. V gave up 6 bases and J gave up 1 base; unmatched junction bases: 21. CDR1 and CDR2 (germline): SNHLY, FYNNEI. The CDR3 sequence is 20 residues long. CDR3 coding DNA: TGTGCCAGCAGGGACCCGACAGGGTTTAGAGGGGAAGGGGCCAAAAACATTCAGTACTTC. Its protein is CASRDPTGFRGEGAKNIQYF.